Following are 19 T cell receptor beta chains from one sample sequenced in a study of cytomegalovirus exposure and HLA in healthy donors. The PCR was carried out with 60 Vbeta primers and 13 Jbeta primers. Sequencing was performed with immunoSEQ multiplex PCR; in TCRdb, only in-frame clones are kept and a portion is missing. The sample includes 200,000 or so clones, 82% of them seen just once. Sequenced input: PBMCs. The receptors originated from a boy younger than 10 in good health and CMV-seronegative.

The genes are TRBV7-9 and TRBJ2-1; possibly TRBD2 for D (6 bases). Germline lookup yields CDR1 SEHNR and CDR2 FQNEAQ (reference sequence). The CDR3 consists of 15 residues. Trimming left V 9 bases short and J 9 bases short, with 24 bases between. In DNA form, the CDR3 reads TGTGCCAGTATTAGGGGAGGAGCGGCTGGGGGTGAGCAGTTCTTC. Translated: CASIRGGAAGGEQFF.

V gene TRBV9 combines with J gene TRBJ2-7, with 8 positions matching TRBD2. The germline CDR1 and CDR2 sequences are SGDLS and YYNGEE. V shed 0 bases, J shed 4 bases, and the junction held 6 bases outside the gene matches. This CDR3 has 15 amino acids. For the CDR3, the DNA is TGTGCCAGCAGCGTAGGAGGAGCGGGGGTGTACGAGCAGTACTTC. Translation: CASSVGGAGVYEQYF.

The gene calls are TRBV19 and TRBJ2-3, with D perhaps TRBD2 (6 bases). V was shortened by 3 bases and J by 1 base, with 11 bases between the two germline ends. Per germline, CDR1 LNHDA and CDR2 SQIVND (reference sequence). CDR3 length: 15 amino acids. This chain's CDR3 is CASSMEGRGTDTQYF. CDR3 DNA: TGTGCCAGTAGTATGGAGGGACGGGGCACAGATACGCAGTATTTT.

The chain links TRBV6-1 to TRBJ2-1, with D possibly TRBD1 on 5 matching bases. Germline-derived CDR1 and CDR2 are MNHNS and SASEGT. The CDR3 sequence is 13 residues long. The V and J ends lost 6 bases and 8 bases respectively, with 14 bases between them. CDR3 sequence reads: CASRGTGFHEQFF. CDR3 bases: TGTGCCAGCAGGGGAACAGGTTTCCATGAGCAGTTCTTC.

The V call is TRBV7-8, the J call TRBJ1-1; maybe TRBD1 (5 bases). The CDR3 totals 15 residues. Germline V gene lookup returns CDR1 SGHVS and CDR2 FQNEAQ. V gave up 1 base and J gave up 1 base, with 10 bases separating them. CDR3 in amino acids: CASSLDRLTNTEAFF. The CDR3 DNA reads TGTGCCAGCAGCTTAGACAGGCTTACGAACACTGAAGCTTTCTTT.

This clone appeared a few times. This chain uses TRBV29-1 with TRBJ1-2; no definite D call. The length of the CDR3 is 9 residues. Trimming took off 5 bases at V and 6 bases at J, with 4 bases between the two ends. Germline V gene lookup returns CDR1 SQVTM and CDR2 ANQGSEA. CDR3 nucleotide sequence: TGCAGCGTTACAAATGGCTACACCTTC. It codes for CSVTNGYTF. The entire variable domain, with the rest obtained from reference TRBV29-1 and TRBJ1-2, is as follows: SAVISQKPSRDICQRGTSLTIQCQVDSQVTMMFWYRQQPGQSLTLIATANQGSEATYESGFVIDKFPISRPNLTFSTLTVSNMSPEDSSIYLCSVTNGYTFGSGTRLTVV.

The chain employs TRBV6-1 and TRBJ1-3, with D maybe TRBD1 (6 bases). The V end was cut by 2 bases, the J end by 2 bases, with 19 bases between. The CDR3 covers 18 residues. The germline CDR1 and CDR2 sequences are MNHNS and SASEGT. CDR3: CASSELGTGKGPGNTIYF. The CDR3 coding sequence is TGTGCCAGCAGTGAATTGGGTACAGGGAAGGGGCCTGGAAACACCATATATTTT.

This chain links TRBV7-3 with TRBJ1-2, with 7 bases matching TRBD1. The CDR3 loop spans 13 amino acids. V lost 6 bases, J lost 8 bases, and 9 bases stayed unmatched. Germline V gene lookup returns CDR1 SGHTA and CDR2 FQGTGA. CDR3 coding DNA: TGTGCCAGCAGGTCCGGGACAGACGAAGGCTACACCTTC. It yields the protein CASRSGTDEGYTF.

This chain links TRBV29-1 with TRBJ1-2; perhaps TRBD1 as D (5 bases). Trimming removed 6 bases from V and 7 bases from J, with 15 bases in between. CDR3 length: 12 amino acids. Germline V gene lookup returns CDR1 SQVTM and CDR2 ANQGSEA. For the CDR3, the DNA is TGCAGCGTGTCCGAAACAGGCTTTGGCTACACCTTC. Translated, it gives CSVSETGFGYTF.

CDR3 nucleotide sequence: TGTGCCAGCAGCCCGAGGGACAGGGGTTACGAGCAGTACTTC. This encodes CASSPRDRGYEQYF. The chain employs TRBV7-3 and TRBJ2-7; 10 bases are a match to TRBD1. Germline loops: CDR1 SGHTA, CDR2 FQGTGA. After removal of 5 bases from V and 4 bases from J, the junction contained 5 bases not matched to a gene. The CDR3 sequence is 14 residues long. The full variable domain, with the rest looked up from reference TRBV7-3 and TRBJ2-7, is GAGVSQTPSNKVTEKGKYVELRCDPISGHTALYWYRQSLGQGPEFLIYFQGTGAADDSGLPNDRFFAVRPEGSVSTLKIQRTERGDSAVYLCASSPRDRGYEQYFGPGTRLTVT.

The chain combines TRBV25-1 with TRBJ1-2, with D hard to call. Deletions cut 1 base from V and 7 bases from J, with 7 bases between. CDR1 is MGHDK, CDR2 SYGVNS, per germline. There are 12 residues in the CDR3. CDR3 sequence reads: CASSESPSGYTF. In nucleotides, the CDR3 is TGTGCCAGCAGTGAATCCCCCTCTGGCTACACCTTC.

The CDR3 loop is CASSRGQSNQPQHF. The CDR3 DNA reads as TGTGCCAGCAGTAGGGGACAGAGTAATCAGCCCCAGCATTTT. The gene calls are TRBV2 and TRBJ1-5, with 7 nucleotides matching TRBD1. V lost 5 bases to trimming and J lost 4 bases; unmatched junction nucleotides: 5. The CDR3 contains 14 residues. CDR1 SNHLY and CDR2 FYNNEI come from the germline V gene.

This chain connects TRBV4-2 to TRBJ2-3; 7 bases fit TRBD2. Germline V CDR1 and CDR2: LGHNA, YNFKEQ. Trimming removed 1 base from V and 6 bases from J; junction bases left unmatched: 13. The CDR3 is 17 amino acids. The CDR3 DNA reads as TGTGCCAGCAGCCAAGTGAGCCGGGGGGTCCTCGGGGATACGCAGTATTTT. Translated, it gives CASSQVSRGVLGDTQYF.

The chain links TRBV5-6 to TRBJ1-1, with a tentative D call TRBD1 (6 bases). Per the germline V gene, CDR1 is SGHDT and CDR2 is YYEEEE. The length of the CDR3 is 13 residues. The V end was cut by 3 bases, the J end by 4 bases, with 10 bases between. In nucleotides, the CDR3 is TGTGCCAGCAGCTACAGGGATGTCACTGAAGCTTTCTTT. Translated, it gives CASSYRDVTEAFF.

The chain couples TRBV11-2 to TRBJ2-5, with 9 bases aligning to TRBD1. The CDR3 spans 15 residues. CDR1 SGHAT and CDR2 FQNNGV come from the germline V gene. V was pared by 5 bases and J by 0 bases, with 4 bases of the junction left unmatched. CDR3 sequence: CASSHRTGDQETQYF. In nucleotides, the CDR3 is TGTGCCAGCAGCCACAGGACAGGGGACCAAGAGACCCAGTACTTC.

The rearrangement joins TRBV5-1 to TRBJ1-2; 7 bases map to TRBD1. Germline loops: CDR1 SGHRS, CDR2 YFSETQ. The V gene end was trimmed by 0 bases and the J gene end by 6 bases; junction bases not matched to a gene: 8. The CDR3 contains 15 residues. CDR3 loop: CASSLDYGQVDGYTF. The CDR3 bases are TGCGCCAGCAGCTTGGACTACGGACAGGTGGATGGCTACACCTTC.

The chain uses TRBV7-9 and TRBJ2-1; 11 nucleotides match TRBD1. V lost 1 base and J lost 4; bases outside the gene matches: 3. CDR1 and CDR2 (germline): SEHNR, FQNEAQ (reference sequence). The CDR3 is 16 residues long. In DNA form, the CDR3 reads TGTGCCAGCAGCTTAGGGACAGGGGGCTTATACAATGAGCAGTTCTTC. This gives the protein CASSLGTGGLYNEQFF.

This clone has more than one count but fewer than ten. The chain uses TRBV19 and TRBJ1-5; D ambiguous. V was trimmed by 2 bases and J by 0 bases, leaving 8 bases between them. This CDR3 region has 15 residues. Germline CDR1 and CDR2: LNHDA and SQIVND (reference sequence). Written as DNA, the CDR3 is TGTGCCAGTAGTATACGAGCCTATAGCAATCAGCCCCAGCATTTT. This translates into CASSIRAYSNQPQHF.

V and J are TRBV6-5 and TRBJ2-3; 7 nucleotides agree with TRBD2. The CDR3 is 14 amino acids. The germline gives CDR1 MNHEY, CDR2 SVGAGI. V shed 8 bases and J 2 bases; nucleotides not matched to a gene: 7. The DNA for the CDR3 is TGTGCCAGCCAATCCCGGGGGGTCACAGATACGCAGTATTTT. As protein: CASQSRGVTDTQYF.